This TCR beta chain was recovered during a study of blood T cell repertoires in COVID-19. Study in general: Acute and convalescent COVID-19 samples came from the United States, Italy and Spain. The analysed material was cDNA or gDNA that came from T cells, B-cell-depleted T cells, or PBMCs.

In the authors' methods: From reference gene primer amplification, estimates of nucleated cell counts were derived. Here immunoSEQ multiplex PCR was the method, and the copy in TCRdb shows in-frame clones only, minus some. D and trimming come from the DNA, and the V and J calls and clone size come from that table. This table has over 130,000 clones, about 80% appearing once. This sequence originates from a human donor in a cohort sampled during active COVID-19. The sequenced sample was peripheral blood.

CDR3 protein: CATSDAGGTDTQYF. In DNA, the CDR3 is TGTGCCACCAGTGATGCGGGAGGCACAGATACGCAGTATTTT. The chain combines TRBV24-1 with TRBJ2-3; 7 bases align to TRBD2. Germline V gene lookup returns CDR1 KGHDR and CDR2 SFDVKD. This CDR3 is built from 14 residues. After removal of 3 bases from V and 1 base from J, the junction contained 0 bases not matched to a gene.